These T cell receptor beta chains were read from a single sample in a study of T cell changes during pregnancy in multiple sclerosis. This table comes from immunoSEQ multiplex PCR, and its TCRdb copy is limited to in-frame clones, with some not included. The sample comprises about 38,000 clones, 80% to 95% of which are singletons, and around 0.4% rests with the top ten. The material was CD4+ T cells from peripheral blood mononuclear cells, obtained after pregnancy. Receptors originate from a female donor in good health, enrolled as a control in a pregnancy study. Both conserved end residues are trimmed from each CDR3. A D gene is named only where the DNA matches it firmly. Size is stated for part of the rows, as once, few or many counts, or as a class when the clone is expanded.

CDR3	size	D	J	V
ASTPEQGAYEQY	-	TRBD1	TRBJ2-7	TRBV2
SVRSGRTMNTEAF	-	-	TRBJ1-1	TRBV29-1
ASSLTGTGNIQY	-	TRBD1	TRBJ2-4	TRBV5-6
ASSQGLAGALEKNIQY	-	TRBD2	TRBJ2-4	TRBV5-4
ASSLVSGTGELF	-	-	TRBJ2-2	TRBV7-2
ASSYDSGGLYGYT	-	-	TRBJ1-2	TRBV6-5
ASSTRDSSGTGELF	-	TRBD1	TRBJ2-2	TRBV11-3
ASSQVWGTSGSGYNEQF	-	TRBD2	TRBJ2-1	TRBV4-2
ASSYLTGGAGELF	-	TRBD1	TRBJ2-2	TRBV6-5
ASSSTGTDYEKLF	-	TRBD1	TRBJ1-4	TRBV7-9
ASRQQTGVGTEAF	-	TRBD1	TRBJ1-1	TRBV5-1
ASSIRQVRSYGYT	once	-	TRBJ1-2	TRBV5-6
ASSGPGTEKY	-	TRBD1	TRBJ2-4	TRBV2
ASSLVAGELSDTQY	once	TRBD2	TRBJ2-3	TRBV27
ASSASGGGETQY	-	TRBD2	TRBJ2-5	TRBV9
ASSWTSGYNEQF	-	TRBD2	TRBJ2-1	TRBV27
ASSLDAGTMLETQY	-	TRBD2	TRBJ2-5	TRBV5-1
ASSQGLFGEGKMAEQY	-	TRBD2	TRBJ2-7	TRBV4-1
ASKGRGGQSDTQY	-	-	TRBJ2-3	TRBV2
ASSSAGTGTHQPQH	-	TRBD1	TRBJ1-5	TRBV18
ASSLAGSSSSPLH	-	-	TRBJ1-6	TRBV7-9
ASREQGYEQY	-	-	TRBJ2-7	TRBV6-6
ASSLGGLEKF	-	TRBD2	TRBJ2-1	TRBV7-6
ASNRGGPRTGELF	-	TRBD2	TRBJ2-2	TRBV9
ASSPAPIQETQY	-	-	TRBJ2-5	TRBV18
ASGVSSGINEQY	-	TRBD2	-	TRBV6-1
SVEKRGTMNTEAF	-	-	TRBJ1-1	TRBV29-1
ASSLVSSRRGEQY	-	-	TRBJ2-7	TRBV7-9
ASSRSPGAEAF	-	-	TRBJ1-1	TRBV27
ASSLSSYEQY	-	-	TRBJ2-7	TRBV5-4
ASSMSADRVAF	-	TRBD1	TRBJ1-1	TRBV19
ASITGNTEAF	-	-	TRBJ1-1	TRBV19
ASSLGGWGYT	-	-	TRBJ1-2	TRBV6-5
ASSPRYFTDPNEQF	-	-	TRBJ2-1	TRBV19
ASRGLETQY	-	-	TRBJ2-5	TRBV2
ASSQARDRTF	few	TRBD1	TRBJ1-1	TRBV4-3
ASSSGLVGETQY	-	TRBD2	TRBJ2-5	TRBV11-2
ASFGAGAYEQY	once	TRBD2	TRBJ2-7	TRBV7-8
SADRGNTEAF	-	-	TRBJ1-1	TRBV29-1
ASSILADRTDTQY	-	TRBD2	TRBJ2-3	TRBV5-1
ASSQGQYQETQY	-	TRBD1	TRBJ2-5	TRBV7-9
ASSLTGGGGDYGYT	-	-	TRBJ1-2	TRBV28
ASSLEIRRDEELF	-	-	TRBJ2-2	TRBV7-9
ASSPNDIGNQPQH	-	-	TRBJ1-5	TRBV18
AIRRDSLNQPQH	-	TRBD1	TRBJ1-5	TRBV6-1
ASSPASVHSGNTIY	few	-	TRBJ1-3	TRBV7-2
ASRLTGAIEAF	-	TRBD1	TRBJ1-1	TRBV6-1
ASSRRTGGPYEQY	-	TRBD1	TRBJ2-7	TRBV28
ASSPLVSSNYGYT	once	-	TRBJ1-2	TRBV28
ASNRGDFNQPQH	-	TRBD1	TRBJ1-5	TRBV19
ASSLNGGNQPQH	-	-	TRBJ1-5	TRBV27
ASKPGQGEAGNTIY	-	TRBD1	TRBJ1-3	TRBV6-6
ASSLFQAGGTDTQY	-	TRBD2	TRBJ2-3	TRBV7-2
ASSTRGPGGNEQF	-	TRBD1	TRBJ2-1	TRBV11-3
ASSEAAGTGLY	-	TRBD1	TRBJ2-7	TRBV6-1
ASSPVGTGYEQY	-	TRBD1	TRBJ2-7	TRBV9
ASTNRAYQPQH	-	-	TRBJ1-5	TRBV2
AIRGGGPTSGTSSYNEQF	-	TRBD2	TRBJ2-1	TRBV10-3